This T cell receptor beta chain was captured by sequencing in a study of radiation and T cells in renal cell carcinoma. Generated by immunoSEQ multiplex PCR, the TCRdb table keeps only in-frame clones and is missing some. The data show tens of thousands of clones, with roughly nine tenths seen just once and 5% to 7.5% held by the top ten. CDR3 length equals 14 residues. Trimming left V 7 bases short and J 2 bases short, with 12 bases between. Germline V gives CDR1 MDHEN, CDR2 SYDVKM. Time point here: blood 4 weeks post-SBRT, at nephrectomy. Treatment denoted: 15 Gy SBRT to primary tumor, nephrectomy 4 weeks later. Nephrectomy followed 15 Gy stereotactic body radiation by 4 weeks.

The sample in question was blood, obtained from a patient whose treatment included radiotherapy and nephrectomy. This rearrangement joins TRBV28 to TRBJ1-5, with D perhaps matching TRBD1 (6 bases). This TCR was sampled from a woman aged 70-85 years with renal cell carcinoma. This CDR3 reads CASMKAGGNQPQHF. The CDR3, as DNA: TGTGCCAGCATGAAAGCAGGGGGCAATCAGCCCCAGCATTTT.